The clone carrying this T cell receptor beta chain was seen repeatedly, ten times or more. Its antigen is not identified. Trimming took 4 bases from V and 7 from J; bases not matched to a gene: 2. Germline CDR1 is LGHDT and CDR2 is YNNKEL (reference sequence). The CDR3 is 14 residues long. These data are taken from a study of naive and memory T cell subsets. The beta constant-region primer was an equimolar mix of two oligonucleotides covering TRBC1 and TRBC2. Ligated cDNA was amplified by four rounds of PCR with nested alpha and beta constant-region primers and SP2. MiXCR, applied by TCRdb to the UMI-ligation and nested PCR reads, yields one record per CDR3 protein. The sample lists 120,000 to 150,000 distinct CDR3 sequences, roughly 23% occurring once. General observations from the study: Possibly reflecting memory cells re-expressing CD45RA, a few larger clonotypes occurred in naive repertoires, especially CD8.

The V call is TRBV3-1, the J call TRBJ1-6; TRBD1 agrees at 9 bases. This receptor was obtained from a human donor in good health. Sequencing was done on a sample of naive CD4+ T cells from blood. The CDR3 sequence is CASSPGQGNSPLHF. The CDR3 DNA reads TGTGCCAGCAGCCCAGGACAGGGGAATTCACCCCTCCACTTT.